The 14 T cell receptor beta chains listed next were all sequenced from one sample in a study of OX40 agonist ivuxolimab in advanced cancers. Profiling relied on immunoSEQ multiplex PCR, and the TCRdb table lists in-frame clones only, not all of them. The data show around 59,000 clones, with 89% seen just once and 9% to 15% held by the top ten. Sequencing was performed on CD4+ or CD8+ T cells sorted from blood, taken in a trial of the OX40 agonist ivuxolimab. The origin of the receptors is an adult with an advanced solid tumor such as melanoma, head and neck, liver or kidney cancer.

V and J are TRBV2 and TRBJ1-5; D not resolved. Germline CDR1 is SNHLY and CDR2 is FYNNEI. CDR3 length: 17 amino acids. The V end was cut by 7 bases, the J end by 0 bases, with 19 bases between. The chain's CDR3 is CASTGSQTPYSNQPQHF. The CDR3 bases are TGTGCCAGCACCGGCAGTCAGACGCCTTATAGCAATCAGCCCCAGCATTTT.

This clone was seen just once. V usage is TRBV27 and J usage is TRBJ2-7, with 8 nucleotides matching TRBD1. The CDR3 spans 15 residues. Trimming cost V 5 bases and J 2 bases; bases outside gene matches: 8. Germline loops: CDR1 MNHEY, CDR2 SMNVEV (reference sequence). CDR3 residues: CASSMPDRAAYEQYF. CDR3 bases: TGTGCCAGCAGTATGCCGGACAGGGCTGCCTACGAGCAGTACTTC.

This sequence joins TRBV11-3 and TRBJ2-2; TRBD1 agrees at 7 bases. CDR3 length: 18 residues. Germline CDR1 and CDR2: SGHNT and YENEEA. With V trimmed by 4 bases and J by 7 bases, 18 bases remained unmatched. CDR3 bases: TGTGCCAGCAGCTCGTTCCAGGGGGTAGAGACTGAGGTCGGGGAGCTGTTTTTT. Translating it yields CASSSFQGVETEVGELFF. The whole variable domain, filled in from reference TRBV11-3 and TRBJ2-2, reads EAGVVQSPRYKIIEKKQPVAFWCNPISGHNTLYWYLQNLGQGPELLIRYENEEAVDDSQLPKDRFSAERLKGVDSTLKIQPAELGDSAVYLCASSSFQGVETEVGELFFGEGSRLTVL.

The CDR3 here is CSVVPIGAQGEQFF. CDR3 nucleotide sequence: TGCAGCGTCGTCCCGATTGGAGCACAGGGTGAGCAGTTCTTC. The chain carries TRBV29-1 and TRBJ2-1, with TRBD1 as a possible D gene (6 bases). This CDR3 is built from 14 residues. Germline CDR1 is SQVTM and CDR2 is ANQGSEA. The germline V and J ends were trimmed by 6 bases and 9 bases, with 21 bases remaining between them.

The rearrangement links TRBV5-6 to TRBJ2-1, with TRBD2 matching 8 bases. The germline V gene has CDR1 SGHDT and CDR2 YYEEEE. V was pared by 2 bases and J by 3 bases, with 7 bases of the junction left unmatched. This CDR3 spans 16 amino acids. In DNA, the CDR3 is TGTGCCAGCAGCTTATCGCGGGAGGTCTTCTACAATGAGCAGTTCTTC. It codes for CASSLSREVFYNEQFF.

The genes are TRBV5-4 and TRBJ2-1; D might be TRBD2 (5 bases). The length of the CDR3 is 16 residues. Germline V gene lookup returns CDR1 SGHNT and CDR2 YYREEE (reference sequence). The V end was cut by 4 bases, the J end by 4 bases, with 18 bases between. The CDR3 nucleotides read TGTGCCAGCAGCCCATCCGGAGGTAGGGCGTACAATGAGCAGTTCTTC. Protein: CASSPSGGRAYNEQFF.

The chain has TRBV28 and TRBJ2-1; the match to TRBD2 covers 8 bases. Germline V gene data show CDR1 as MDHEN and CDR2 as SYDVKM. The length of the CDR3 is 15 residues. V was pared by 4 bases and J by 6 bases, with 8 bases of the junction left unmatched. The CDR3 nucleotides read TGTGCCAGCAGTTCTTGGGATAGCGGGATCAATGAGCAGTTCTTC. It specifies CASSSWDSGINEQFF.

This chain connects TRBV29-1 to TRBJ2-3; TRBD1 agrees at 9 bases. Per the germline V gene, CDR1 is SQVTM and CDR2 is ANQGSEA. This CDR3 comprises 13 residues. Trimming at V came to 7 bases and at J to 4 bases, leaving 6 bases not matched to a gene. CDR3 sequence reads: CSAPGQGPDTQYF. CDR3 DNA: TGCAGCGCTCCGGGACAGGGCCCAGATACGCAGTATTTT.

The chain joins TRBV9 to TRBJ1-1, with no clear D. Looked up from germline, CDR1 is SGDLS and CDR2 is YYNGEE. CDR3 size: 13 residues. Trimming removed 1 base from V and 1 base from J, with 5 bases in between. The CDR3 DNA reads as TGTGCCAGCAGCGTAAGGGAGAACACTGAAGCTTTCTTT. It encodes CASSVRENTEAFF.

This rearrangement joins TRBV9 to TRBJ2-1; 11 bases are a match to TRBD2. Trimming cost V 4 bases and J 4 bases; bases outside gene matches: 10. The CDR3 totals 17 residues. Germline V gene sequence: CDR1 SGDLS, CDR2 YYNGEE. CDR3 residues: CASSIHPTSGSYNEQFF. CDR3 bases: TGTGCCAGCAGCATCCACCCCACTAGCGGGAGTTACAATGAGCAGTTCTTC.

J is TRBJ1-1 and V is TRBV11-2; tentative D call: TRBD1 (5 bases). This CDR3 region has 12 residues. Germline loops: CDR1 SGHAT, CDR2 FQNNGV. Trimming shortened V by 5 bases and J by 8 bases, and 12 bases separated the two germline ends. DNA of the CDR3: TGTGCCAGCAGCCGTGGGAGGGACGAAGCTTTCTTT. It encodes CASSRGRDEAFF. Looking up the rest from reference TRBV11-2 and TRBJ1-1 gives the full variable domain: EAGVAQSPRYKIIEKRQSVAFWCNPISGHATLYWYQQILGQGPKLLIQFQNNGVVDDSQLPKDRFSAERLKGVDSTLKIQPAKLEDSAVYLCASSRGRDEAFFGQGTRLTVV.

The rearrangement uses TRBV19 and TRBJ2-1, with 7 bases aligning to TRBD1. This CDR3 spans 13 amino acids. The trim removed 6 bases at V and 4 bases at J, leaving 3 bases unmatched. The germline V gene encodes CDR1 LNHDA and CDR2 SQIVND (reference sequence). In nucleotides, the CDR3 is TGTGCCAGTAGAAGGGACAGTTACAATGAGCAGTTCTTC. Its translation: CASRRDSYNEQFF.

The chain joins TRBV5-1 to TRBJ1-6, with TRBD1 as a possible D gene (5 bases). Per germline, CDR1 SGHRS and CDR2 YFSETQ. Trimming shortened V by 4 bases and J by 10 bases, and 15 bases separated the two germline ends. The CDR3 totals 14 residues. Here the CDR3 DNA reads TGCGCCAGCAGCCTTCGGGGGATGGACTCACCCCTCCACTTT. Encoded protein: CASSLRGMDSPLHF.

The V call is TRBV10-1, the J call TRBJ2-2; 8 bases align to TRBD1. J lost 6 bases, V lost 2 bases, and 2 bases had no gene match. The CDR3 extends over 14 amino acids. The V gene's germline CDR1 is WNHNN and CDR2 SYGVQD (reference sequence). In nucleotides, the CDR3 is TGCGCCAGCAGTGAGGACAGGGGCGCCGGGGAGCTGTTTTTT. Its protein product is CASSEDRGAGELFF.